This T cell receptor (beta chain) was profiled in a study of blood T cells in healthy people across ages. Study-level information: Researchers report that template switching captured about one barcoded beta molecule per two T cells.

J gave up 3 bases and V 5 bases, and 8 bases lay outside the gene matches. Per germline, CDR1 MDHEN and CDR2 SYDVKM. This CDR3 has 16 amino acids. Donors were healthy Caucasian individuals from Russia aged about 6 to 90. Concerning this clonotype: Its antigen is unidentified.

A sample-barcoded 5' primer and a J-beta primer mix were used in a second PCR of roughly 6 to 11 cycles. TCRdb independently ran MiXCR on the 5' RACE reads; one entry per CDR3 protein. The sample yields about 1.8 million distinct CDR3 sequences, around half seen once. Overall study results and limits: Age brought a roughly linear fall in TCR beta diversity measured per million T cells. When set beside aged donors, long-lived donors presented more naive CD4+ cells and higher diversity.

This chain connects TRBV28 to TRBJ2-4; 9 bases align to TRBD2. The source material was blood. The receptor comes from a woman aged 40-49 years in good health. CDR3 residues: CASSNGLAGYKNIQYF. The CDR3 coding sequence is TGTGCCAGCAGTAACGGCCTAGCGGGGTACAAAAACATTCAGTACTTC. Drawing the rest from reference TRBV28 and TRBJ2-4, the complete variable domain is DVKVTQSSRYLVKRTGEKVFLECVQDMDHENMFWYRQDPGLGLRLIYFSYDVKMKEKGDIPEGYSVSREKKERFSLILESASTNQTSMYLCASSNGLAGYKNIQYFGAGTRLSVL.